A single sample is the source of the 28 T cell receptor beta chains below, sequenced in a study of shared clonotypes between healthy human individuals. The table came from immunoSEQ multiplex PCR; TCRdb's copy has only in-frame clones and leaves some out. The sample lists approximately 1.5 million clones, approximately 98.5% seen once, with around 0.38% in the top ten. Sequenced: naive CD4+ T cells sorted from blood. The subset is: CD45RA+ positively selected. All receptors come from a man aged 30-40 years in good health.

Comment on this clone: This same CDR3 is encoded by further DNA sequences in the sample. V and J are TRBV4-3 and TRBJ2-2; D may correspond to TRBD1 or TRBD2 (6 bases each). CDR3 length equals 14 residues. Germline V lookup: CDR1 LGHNA, CDR2 YSLEER. Trimming removed 1 base at V and 8 bases at J, with 11 bases between. The CDR3 spells CASSQVGGTGELFF. The DNA of the CDR3 is TGCGCCAGCAGCCAAGTAGGGGGGACAGGGGAGCTGTTTTTT.

The V call is TRBV2, the J call TRBJ2-2; D not resolved. Germline V gene data show CDR1 as SNHLY and CDR2 as FYNNEI. Deletions cut 5 bases from V and 3 bases from J, with 4 bases between. This CDR3 comprises 12 residues. The CDR3 region is CASSLHTGELFF. CDR3 DNA sequence: TGTGCCAGCAGTCTGCACACCGGGGAGCTGTTTTTT.

The V call is TRBV19, the J call TRBJ2-6, with D perhaps TRBD1 (6 bases). The germline CDR1 and CDR2 sequences are LNHDA and SQIVND (reference sequence). Trimming stripped 4 bases from V and 0 bases from J, with 13 bases between. This CDR3 spans 17 amino acids. CDR3 protein: CASSNRAAISGANVLTF. CDR3 sequence (DNA): TGTGCCAGTAGTAACAGGGCCGCGATCTCTGGGGCCAACGTCCTGACTTTC.

The V and J genes are TRBV7-2 and TRBJ1-4; 9 bases map to TRBD1. J gave up 8 bases and V 5 bases, and 9 bases lay outside the gene matches. Germline V gives CDR1 SGHTA, CDR2 FQGNSA. This CDR3 spans 15 amino acids. This CDR3 is CASSRGQGRGEKLFF. The CDR3 DNA is TGTGCCAGCAGCAGGGGACAGGGCAGAGGAGAAAAACTGTTTTTT.

The V and J genes are TRBV10-3 and TRBJ2-7; 9 nucleotides align to TRBD1. This CDR3 is 17 amino acids long. V was clipped by 0 bases and J by 1 base; unmatched bases: 7. The V gene's germline CDR1 is ENHRY and CDR2 SYGVKD. CDR3 DNA sequence: TGTGCCATCAGTGAGTCGACGGACAGGGGTCGGTCCTACGAGCAGTACTTC. Translation: CAISESTDRGRSYEQYF.

J is TRBJ2-7 and V is TRBV15; the D is unclear. This CDR3 contains 13 residues. Germline values: CDR1 LNHNV, CDR2 YYDKDF (reference sequence). Deletions cut 0 bases from V and 6 bases from J, with 9 bases between. The DNA of the CDR3 is TGTGCCACCAGCAGAGATCCGGGTTTCGAGCAGTACTTC. Amino acid sequence: CATSRDPGFEQYF.

Concerning this clone itself: This sample includes further DNA sequences coding for the same CDR3. This chain links TRBV5-1 with TRBJ2-1; 10 bases fit TRBD2. CDR1 and CDR2 from the germline V gene are SGHRS and YFSETQ. The CDR3 totals 17 residues. Trimming at V came to 0 bases and at J to 1 base, leaving 4 bases not matched to a gene. As DNA, the CDR3 is TGCGCCAGCAGCTTGGCTAGCGGGAGTGGATCCTACAATGAGCAGTTCTTC. Protein: CASSLASGSGSYNEQFF.

V is TRBV28 and J is TRBJ2-6; no definite D call. V was trimmed by 8 bases and J by 0 bases, leaving 5 bases between them. Germline V lookup: CDR1 MDHEN, CDR2 SYDVKM. The CDR3 contains 13 residues. CDR3 in amino acids: CASLRSGANVLTF. The CDR3 nucleotides are TGTGCCAGCTTGCGCTCTGGGGCCAACGTCCTGACTTTC.

V and J are TRBV6-1 and TRBJ2-7; 7 bases line up with TRBD1. The CDR3 has 14 amino acids. Unmatched junction bases numbered 3, after V lost 2 bases and J lost 2 bases. Germline assignment: CDR1 MNHNS and CDR2 SASEGT. CDR3 sequence reads: CASSERQGAYEQYF. The CDR3 DNA reads as TGTGCCAGCAGTGAACGGCAGGGGGCCTACGAGCAGTACTTC.

The chain carries TRBV5-1 and TRBJ1-2; D remains ambiguous. This CDR3 has 13 residues. The germline CDR1 and CDR2 sequences are SGHRS and YFSETQ. Trimming took 0 bases from V and 5 from J, leaving 8 bases between them. CDR3 nucleotides: TGCGCCAGCAGCTTGGCCATAGGGTATGGCTACACCTTC. It translates to CASSLAIGYGYTF.

A note on this clone: Other DNA sequences from this sample encode an identical CDR3 as well. The chain is built from TRBV9 and TRBJ2-7; possible D gene TRBD2, 5 bases. Germline values: CDR1 SGDLS, CDR2 YYNGEE. The V gene lost 1 base and the J gene lost 4 bases, with 9 bases spanning the gap. This CDR3 is built from 13 residues. The CDR3 loop reads CASSVTGSYEQYF. The CDR3 DNA is TGTGCCAGCAGCGTAACGGGGAGTTACGAGCAGTACTTC.

This rearrangement joins TRBV12-5 to TRBJ1-2; possibly TRBD1 for D (5 bases). The germline CDR1 and CDR2 sequences are LGHNT and FRNRAP. CDR3 length: 13 amino acids. Trimming took off 6 bases at V and 7 bases at J, with 15 bases between the two ends. CDR3 protein: CASGPAGEAGYTF. In DNA form, the CDR3 reads TGTGCTAGTGGCCCGGCGGGGGAAGCTGGCTACACCTTC.

The chain employs TRBV28 and TRBJ2-7; a possible D gene is TRBD2 (6 bases). CDR1 and CDR2 (germline): MDHEN, SYDVKM. The CDR3 consists of 13 residues. V lost 1 base to trimming and J lost 4 bases, with 8 bases between them. CDR3 sequence reads: CASSLLGGYEQYF. The CDR3 coding sequence is TGTGCCAGCAGTTTATTAGGAGGGTACGAGCAGTACTTC.

V gene TRBV10-3 combines with J gene TRBJ1-2; no clear D. The length of the CDR3 is 13 residues. With 0 bases removed from V and 7 bases from J, the gap between germline ends came to 9 bases. Germline loops: CDR1 ENHRY, CDR2 SYGVKD. CDR3 DNA sequence: TGTGCCATCAGTGAGTCCGGGCAAAGTGGCTACACCTTC. Encoded protein: CAISESGQSGYTF.

The chain employs TRBV7-9 and TRBJ2-5; 8 positions match TRBD1. The CDR3 contains 16 residues. V was pared by 6 bases and J by 4 bases, with 13 bases of the junction left unmatched. Germline V gene data show CDR1 as SEHNR and CDR2 as FQNEAQ (reference sequence). DNA of the CDR3: TGTGCCAGCAGACGCGACAGGGGACGTAAACGAGAGACCCAGTACTTC. Residues: CASRRDRGRKRETQYF. Variable domain in full (rest from reference TRBV7-9 and TRBJ2-5): DTGVSQNPRHKITKRGQNVTFRCDPISEHNRLYWYRQTLGQGPEFLTYFQNEAQLEKSRLLSDRFSAERPKGSFSTLEIQRTEQGDSAMYLCASRRDRGRKRETQYFGPGTRLLVL.

The chain carries TRBV11-2 and TRBJ2-1; 8 positions match TRBD2. The CDR3 spans 17 residues. Unmatched junction bases numbered 11, after V lost 3 bases and J lost 4 bases. CDR1 is SGHAT and CDR2 is FQNNGV in the germline V gene. The CDR3 DNA reads TGTGCCAGCAGCTTGGTGGCGGGAGGTCCGGGTTACAATGAGCAGTTCTTC. This gives the protein CASSLVAGGPGYNEQFF.

V and J are TRBV27 and TRBJ2-3; TRBD2 matches 8 bases. Germline V lookup: CDR1 MNHEY, CDR2 SMNVEV (reference sequence). The CDR3 length is 15 residues. The J segment lost 3 bases and the V segment lost 5 bases, leaving 7 bases of the junction unmatched. CDR3 nucleotides: TGTGCCAGCAGTCCCCTTTTAGCGGGAACAGATACGCAGTATTTT. It is translated as CASSPLLAGTDTQYF.

J is TRBJ2-3 and V is TRBV5-4; 8 bases map to TRBD2. The CDR3 loop spans 13 amino acids. Germline V gene sequence: CDR1 SGHNT, CDR2 YYREEE (reference sequence). The V gene end was trimmed by 4 bases and the J gene end by 4 bases; junction bases not matched to a gene: 2. The CDR3 reads CASSPTSADTQYF. CDR3 coding DNA: TGTGCCAGCAGCCCGACTAGCGCAGATACGCAGTATTTT.

The chain carries TRBV19 and TRBJ1-5; 8 nucleotides line up with TRBD1. The CDR3 contains 15 residues. Trimming took 2 bases from V and 5 from J; bases not matched to a gene: 5. From germline, CDR1 is LNHDA and CDR2 SQIVND (reference sequence). The CDR3 bases are TGTGCCAGTAGTATATACAGGGGGAATGATCAGCCCCAGCATTTT. This gives the protein CASSIYRGNDQPQHF.

This clone was counted a single time. The chain joins TRBV19 to TRBJ2-2, with TRBD2 identical over 9 bases. The V gene's germline CDR1 is LNHDA and CDR2 SQIVND (reference sequence). The CDR3 has 19 amino acids. The J segment lost 2 bases and the V segment lost 3 bases, leaving 13 bases of the junction unmatched. The CDR3 loop reads CASSMSRGGRETNTGELFF. In nucleotides, the CDR3 is TGTGCCAGTAGTATGTCCCGGGGCGGGAGGGAGACAAACACCGGGGAGCTGTTTTTT.

The rearrangement links TRBV25-1 to TRBJ1-1, with 7 bases matching TRBD1. V gave up 3 bases and J gave up 4 bases; unmatched junction bases: 11. CDR3 length equals 16 residues. Germline CDR1 MGHDK, CDR2 SYGVNS. The CDR3 sequence: CASSEMPGTESTEAFF. CDR3 nucleotide sequence: TGTGCCAGCAGTGAGATGCCCGGGACAGAGAGCACTGAAGCTTTCTTT.

The chain carries TRBV6-5 and TRBJ1-1; 8 bases are a match to TRBD1. CDR3 size: 14 residues. V shed 5 bases and J 4 bases; nucleotides not matched to a gene: 6. Germline V lookup: CDR1 MNHEY, CDR2 SVGAGI. The CDR3 loop reads CASSTTGVGTEAFF. The CDR3, as DNA: TGTGCCAGCAGTACGACAGGGGTCGGCACTGAAGCTTTCTTT.

The genes are TRBV19 and TRBJ2-3; D remains ambiguous. Germline CDR1 reads LNHDA; CDR2 reads SQIVND (reference sequence). V was pared by 5 bases and J by 0 bases, with 27 bases between. This CDR3 is 20 amino acids long. As DNA, the CDR3 is TGTGCCAGTAGTCTCACAAGCGCCCTTAGAGGCCAATCTAGCACAGATACGCAGTATTTT. It encodes CASSLTSALRGQSSTDTQYF.

This rearrangement joins TRBV9 to TRBJ2-7; D uncertain. Germline assignment: CDR1 SGDLS and CDR2 YYNGEE. V lost 1 base and J lost 3, with 11 bases in between. There are 14 residues in the CDR3. The CDR3 loop is CASSVQAQNYEQYF. The CDR3 nucleotides read TGTGCCAGCAGCGTACAGGCACAAAACTACGAGCAGTACTTC.

This chain links TRBV15 with TRBJ1-3; D uncertain. This CDR3 has 13 residues. Germline V lookup: CDR1 LNHNV, CDR2 YYDKDF (reference sequence). The V end was cut by 3 bases, the J end by 4 bases, with 7 bases between. The CDR3 region has the DNA TGTGCCACCAGCAGTATTGTGGGAAACACCATATATTTT. This codes for CATSSIVGNTIYF.

In its sample, this clone was seen once. The chain employs TRBV19 and TRBJ2-6; 9 nucleotides match TRBD1. The germline CDR1 and CDR2 sequences are LNHDA and SQIVND (reference sequence). The V gene end was trimmed by 6 bases and the J gene end by 3 bases; junction bases not matched to a gene: 9. The CDR3 is 17 amino acids. The CDR3 DNA follows: TGTGCCAGTAGCAAGGGACAGGGTTTGGTTGGGGCCAACGTCCTGACTTTC. It translates to CASSKGQGLVGANVLTF.

Comments on this clone: This sample also contains other DNA sequences that code for the same CDR3. The genes are TRBV7-9 and TRBJ1-1; D perhaps matches TRBD1 (6 bases). Germline values: CDR1 SEHNR, CDR2 FQNEAQ (reference sequence). Trimming pared 2 bases from V and 0 bases from J, leaving 10 bases between. The CDR3 runs to 15 residues. The CDR3 sequence: CASSLRGTVNTEAFF. The CDR3 coding sequence is TGTGCCAGCAGCTTAAGGGGGACCGTGAACACTGAAGCTTTCTTT.

V and J are TRBV7-9 and TRBJ1-1, with D uncertain. The CDR3 is made up of 15 amino acids. V lost 5 bases to trimming and J lost 1 base, with 14 bases between them. Germline V gives CDR1 SEHNR, CDR2 FQNEAQ (reference sequence). The chain's CDR3 is CASSPLPARNTEAFF. In DNA, the CDR3 is TGTGCCAGCAGCCCCCTACCGGCGCGGAACACTGAAGCTTTCTTT.